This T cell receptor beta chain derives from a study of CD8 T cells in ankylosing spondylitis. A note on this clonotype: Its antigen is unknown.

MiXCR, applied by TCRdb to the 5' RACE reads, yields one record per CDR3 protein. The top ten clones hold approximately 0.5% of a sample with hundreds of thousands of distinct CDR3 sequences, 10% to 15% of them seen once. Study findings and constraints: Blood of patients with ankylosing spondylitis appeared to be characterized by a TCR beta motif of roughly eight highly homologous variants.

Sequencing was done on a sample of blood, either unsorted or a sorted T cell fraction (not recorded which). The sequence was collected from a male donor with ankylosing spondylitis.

CDR3 bases: TGTGCCAGCAGCCCCCGGTCCGGGGCGGGGGAGCAGTACTTC. It encodes CASSPRSGAGEQYF. The gene calls are TRBV11-2 and TRBJ2-7, with D possibly being TRBD2 (6 bases). Germline V gene lookup returns CDR1 SGHAT and CDR2 FQNNGV. Trimming shortened V by 5 bases and J by 7 bases, and 18 bases separated the two germline ends. This CDR3 spans 14 amino acids.